This entry lists 19 T cell receptor beta chains sequenced from one sample in a study of CD8 T cells in Susac syndrome. Reverse transcription of roughly 0.45 to 1 ug RNA used random hexamers. One entry per CDR3 protein, called by TCRdb with MiXCR from the immunoSEQ multiplex PCR reads. The sample has about 130,000 distinct CDR3 sequences; roughly 96% are singletons. Source material: CD4+ T cells from PBMCs. Receptors originate from a human donor in good health.

The chain links TRBV30 to TRBJ2-1; 11 bases are shared with TRBD2. The V segment lost 5 bases and the J segment 0 bases; nucleotides outside the gene matches: 9. This CDR3 is built from 17 residues. CDR1 is GTSNPN, CDR2 SVGIG, per germline (reference sequence). The CDR3 DNA follows: TGTGCCTGGGCGGGATACGGGACTAGCGGCTCCTACAATGAGCAGTTCTTC. Translation gives CAWAGYGTSGSYNEQFF. Full variable domain (outside the CDR3, taken from reference TRBV30 and TRBJ2-1): SQTIHQWPATLVQPVGSPLSLECTVEGTSNPNLYWYRQAAGRGLQLLFYSVGIGQISSEVPQNLSASRPQDRQFILSSKKLLLSDSGFYLCAWAGYGTSGSYNEQFFGPGTRLTVL.

The chain couples TRBV13 to TRBJ2-3; no reliable D call. The V end was cut by 4 bases, the J end by 4 bases, with 6 bases between. Germline CDR1 PRHDT, CDR2 FYEKMQ (reference sequence). CDR3 size: 12 residues. CDR3: CASSSVADTQYF. CDR3 DNA sequence: TGTGCCAGCAGCTCCGTCGCAGATACGCAGTATTTT.

V usage is TRBV3-1 and J usage is TRBJ1-1; TRBD1 might be the D (5 bases). The germline V gene encodes CDR1 LGHDT and CDR2 YNNKEL (reference sequence). V lost 4 bases and J 4 bases, leaving 10 bases between the germline ends. CDR3 length: 13 residues. The CDR3 protein is CASSRGGFTEAFF. DNA of the CDR3: TGTGCCAGCAGCCGTGGGGGATTCACTGAAGCTTTCTTT.

The chain has TRBV7-2 and TRBJ2-5; the D gene is possibly TRBD1 (5 bases). The V gene lost 5 bases and the J gene lost 5 bases, with 15 bases spanning the gap. This CDR3 has 14 amino acids. Germline CDR1 SGHTA, CDR2 FQGNSA. The CDR3 sequence is CASSPSFAGETQYF. The CDR3 DNA reads TGTGCCAGCAGCCCCAGTTTCGCAGGGGAGACCCAGTACTTC.

The CDR3 protein is CASSQGDRVTEAFF. Here the CDR3 DNA reads TGTGCCAGCAGTCAAGGGGACAGGGTCACTGAAGCTTTCTTT. This chain uses TRBV6-6 with TRBJ1-1; the match to TRBD1 covers 9 bases. With V trimmed by 5 bases and J by 4 bases, 5 bases remained unmatched. CDR1 is MNHNY, CDR2 SVGAGI, per germline (reference sequence). The CDR3 has 14 amino acids.

The chain uses TRBV7-9 and TRBJ2-7, with 10 bases fitting TRBD2. Per the germline V gene, CDR1 is SEHNR and CDR2 is FQNEAQ (reference sequence). With V trimmed by 1 base and J by 7 bases, 10 bases remained unmatched. The CDR3 runs 16 residues. The CDR3 spells CASSLGLAGESEEQYF. Here the CDR3 DNA reads TGTGCCAGCAGCTTAGGACTAGCGGGCGAGTCGGAGGAGCAGTACTTC.

CDR3 DNA sequence: TGCAGCGCCGGACAGAACCCTAACTATGGCTACACCTTC. Its translation: CSAGQNPNYGYTF. The chain carries TRBV29-1 and TRBJ1-2; a weak D match, TRBD1 (6 bases). V was cut by 7 bases and J by 0 bases, with 12 bases left in between. This CDR3 is 13 amino acids long. Germline-derived CDR1 and CDR2 are SQVTM and ANQGSEA.

The chain has TRBV27 and TRBJ2-7, with D possibly being TRBD2 (5 bases). The germline gives CDR1 MNHEY, CDR2 SMNVEV (reference sequence). V lost 10 bases and J lost 0, with 19 bases in between. This CDR3 is 15 amino acids long. The CDR3 DNA is TGTGCCACCAGGTTGAGCGGAACAAGCTCCTACGAGCAGTACTTC. Translation gives CATRLSGTSSYEQYF.

The rearrangement joins TRBV7-2 to TRBJ1-5; perhaps TRBD1 as D (5 bases). With 2 bases removed from V and 6 bases from J, the gap between germline ends came to 20 bases. CDR3 length: 17 residues. Germline-derived CDR1 and CDR2 are SGHTA and FQGNSA. The chain's CDR3 is CASSLNSGPTRSQPQHF. The CDR3 coding sequence is TGTGCCAGCAGCTTAAATTCGGGGCCTACGAGAAGTCAGCCCCAGCATTTT.

The rearrangement links TRBV2 to TRBJ1-5; D remains ambiguous. Germline values: CDR1 SNHLY, CDR2 FYNNEI. This CDR3 is 14 amino acids long. Trimming removed 0 bases from V and 3 bases from J, with 6 bases in between. CDR3 DNA: TGTGCCAGCAGTGAAGCTTTAGACAATCAGCCCCAGCATTTT. This encodes CASSEALDNQPQHF.

The chain uses TRBV7-2 and TRBJ2-3, with D possibly TRBD2 on 6 matching bases. Germline loops: CDR1 SGHTA, CDR2 FQGNSA. Trimming stripped 2 bases from V and 0 bases from J, with 15 bases between. This CDR3 has 17 amino acids. CDR3 in DNA: TGTGCCAGCAGCTTAAGTAGCGGTTCCACTAGCACAGATACGCAGTATTTT. Protein: CASSLSSGSTSTDTQYF.

This CDR3 reads CATSGAKPGPADGYTF. In DNA, the CDR3 is TGTGCCACCAGTGGTGCTAAACCGGGCCCCGCGGATGGCTACACCTTC. The chain has TRBV24-1 and TRBJ1-2; no reliable D call. The CDR3 sequence is 16 residues long. The V and J ends lost 5 bases and 6 bases respectively, with 21 bases between them. Germline V gene data show CDR1 as KGHDR and CDR2 as SFDVKD.

The rearrangement links TRBV18 to TRBJ2-1; D is possibly TRBD1 or TRBD2 (5 bases each). The CDR3 sequence is 14 residues long. Trimming took 2 bases from V and 9 from J, leaving 14 bases between them. Germline CDR1 and CDR2: KGHSH and LQKENI. The CDR3 coding sequence is TGTGCCAGCTCACCATCGGGGCTAGCCAGTGAGCAGTTCTTC. It codes for CASSPSGLASEQFF. Full variable domain (outside the CDR3, taken from reference TRBV18 and TRBJ2-1): NAGVMQNPRHLVRRRGQEARLRCSPMKGHSHVYWYRQLPEEGLKFMVYLQKENIIDESGMPKERFSAEFPKEGPSILRIQQVVRGDSAAYFCASSPSGLASEQFFGPGTRLTVL.

V and J are TRBV28 and TRBJ1-2; D is ambiguous. Germline assignment: CDR1 MDHEN and CDR2 SYDVKM. CDR3 length: 13 residues. Trimming removed 7 bases from V and 6 bases from J, with 15 bases in between. CDR3 protein: CASNMATLDGYTF. The DNA of the CDR3 is TGTGCCAGCAATATGGCTACGCTGGATGGCTACACCTTC.

This clonotype was picked up one time. This chain connects TRBV28 to TRBJ2-5, with TRBD2 as a possible D gene (5 bases). Germline V gives CDR1 MDHEN, CDR2 SYDVKM. The CDR3 spans 12 residues. Trimming stripped 10 bases from V and 4 bases from J, with 13 bases between. The CDR3 is CATAWAGETQYF. The CDR3 coding sequence is TGTGCCACCGCCTGGGCGGGAGAGACCCAGTACTTC.

The chain links TRBV7-2 to TRBJ2-7; 9 positions match TRBD1. CDR3 length: 15 amino acids. V was clipped by 6 bases and J by 3 bases; unmatched bases: 9. The germline V gene has CDR1 SGHTA and CDR2 FQGNSA. This chain's CDR3 is CASREPGQGVYEQYF. The CDR3 DNA sequence: TGTGCCAGCAGGGAACCGGGACAGGGTGTCTACGAGCAGTACTTC.

J is TRBJ2-2 and V is TRBV27; 7 nucleotides line up with TRBD1. The CDR3 spans 16 residues. Trimming cost V 0 bases and J 4 bases; bases outside gene matches: 5. Germline V lookup: CDR1 MNHEY, CDR2 SMNVEV (reference sequence). This chain's CDR3 is CASSLSWTGATGELFF. For the CDR3, the DNA is TGTGCCAGCAGTTTATCCTGGACAGGTGCCACCGGGGAGCTGTTTTTT.

This clonotype is judged medium-sized (0.01 to 0.1%). The chain links TRBV28 to TRBJ2-7; D is uncertain. Per the germline V gene, CDR1 is MDHEN and CDR2 is SYDVKM. The CDR3 loop spans 11 amino acids. V lost 6 bases and J 4 bases, leaving 7 bases between the germline ends. The chain's CDR3 is CASSLGYEQYF. CDR3 in DNA: TGTGCCAGCAGCTTAGGGTACGAGCAGTACTTC.

This sequence joins TRBV5-1 and TRBJ2-7, with no clear D. The CDR3 length is 13 residues. Germline lookup yields CDR1 SGHRS and CDR2 YFSETQ. The V end lost 0 bases, the J end lost 3 bases, and 7 bases lay between the germline ends. CDR3 DNA: TGCGCCAGCAGCTTGGCCGAGCGCTACGAGCAGTACTTC. Protein sequence: CASSLAERYEQYF.